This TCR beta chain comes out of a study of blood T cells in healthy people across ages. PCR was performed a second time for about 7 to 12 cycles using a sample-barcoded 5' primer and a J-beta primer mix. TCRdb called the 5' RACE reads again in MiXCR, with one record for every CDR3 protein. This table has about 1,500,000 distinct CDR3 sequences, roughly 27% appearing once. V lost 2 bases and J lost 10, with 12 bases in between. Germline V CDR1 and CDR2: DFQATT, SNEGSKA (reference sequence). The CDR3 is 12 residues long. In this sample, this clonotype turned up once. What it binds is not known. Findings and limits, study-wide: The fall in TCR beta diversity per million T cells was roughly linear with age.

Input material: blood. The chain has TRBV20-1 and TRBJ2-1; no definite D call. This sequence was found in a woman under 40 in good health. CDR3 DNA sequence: TGCAGTGCTAGATATATTCTGGAGGAGCAGTTCTTC. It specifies CSARYILEEQFF.